This T cell receptor (beta chain) was recorded in a study of cytomegalovirus exposure and HLA in healthy donors. Study results and limitations: Many donors shared some public TCRs, even though most TCR sequences were rare.

Use of 60 Vbeta and 13 Jbeta primers characterized the PCR. TCRdb's table, derived via immunoSEQ multiplex PCR, lists solely in-frame clones and lacks some. The data show about 200,000 clones, around 80% seen once. Despite likely unrecorded immune exposures, the donors were nominally healthy at the time of sampling. The CDR3 runs to 16 residues. The V gene end was trimmed by 6 bases and the J gene end by 1 base; junction bases not matched to a gene: 11. Germline loops: CDR1 MDHEN, CDR2 SYDVKM. This clone was found once. What it recognizes is unknown. Specimen: PBMCs. The chain carries TRBV28 and TRBJ1-1; 7 bases match TRBD1. This TCR was sampled from a woman in her late teens or twenties in good health and CMV-seronegative. CDR3 sequence: CASRATTGAGNTEAFF. The CDR3 nucleotides read TGTGCCAGCAGGGCTACTACAGGGGCGGGGAACACTGAAGCTTTCTTT.